This T cell receptor beta chain was captured in a study of identical twins. Study findings and constraints: Clonotypes of the beta chain that were abundant in cord blood carried fewer insertions (memory repertoires showed none). There is a chance that invariant MAIT and iNKT cells partially muddied zero-insertion analyses. Models came in too low on out-of-frame TCR alpha sharing in monozygotic twins.

TCRdb analysed the 5' RACE reads with MiXCR anew, one entry per CDR3 protein. The sample holds 700,000 or so distinct CDR3 sequences, around 20% seen once. In the case of this clonotype: Its specificity is not known.

These data are also associated with another study on T cells expressing NK-cell markers. That paper notes: HCMV specificity of expanded NKG2C+ T cell clones remained unclear.

Specimen: PBMCs. The receptor was derived from a young woman in good health.

CDR3 nucleotide sequence: TGCAGTGCTAGGTTAGGAGGGGGGAGCAGCGAGCAGTACTTC. Protein sequence: CSARLGGGSSEQYF. The chain uses TRBV20-1 and TRBJ2-7, with D perhaps being TRBD1 or TRBD2 (6 bases each). V lost 3 bases to trimming and J lost 6 bases, with 18 bases between them. The CDR3 has 14 residues. CDR1 and CDR2 from the germline V gene are DFQATT and SNEGSKA (reference sequence).